This is a list of T cell receptor beta chains from one sample in a study of beta chain features in type 1 diabetes. Profiled with immunoSEQ multiplex PCR; TCRdb holds only in-frame clones, not every one. The sample has fewer than 350,000 clones; 15% to 20% are singletons. Sequences were obtained from naive CD4+ T cells from blood. The receptors come from a woman aged 18-29 years in good health. The CDR3 runs from the conserved cysteine through the conserved F or W. The D gene is left open where the match is weak. Not every row has a clone size; where given, it reads once, few, many or a size class.

size	V	J	D	CDR3	DNA
few	TRBV6-5	TRBJ2-1	TRBD2	CASTSLASGYNEQFF	TGTGCCAGCACCTCGCTGGCTAGCGGGTACAATGAGCAGTTCTTC
-	TRBV2	TRBJ1-1	TRBD1	CASSGGTGDTEAFF	TGTGCCAGCAGTGGGGGGACAGGGGACACTGAAGCTTTCTTT
-	TRBV19	TRBJ1-2	-	CASTSRVRSYGYTF	TGTGCCAGTACTTCCAGGGTGAGGAGCTATGGCTACACCTTC
-	TRBV9	TRBJ1-4	-	CASSVDSSSGKLFF	TGTGCCAGCAGCGTCGACAGCTCGTCGGGAAAACTGTTTTTT
few	TRBV5-1	TRBJ2-5	-	CASSSEGQETQYF	TGCGCCAGCAGCTCGGAGGGCCAAGAGACCCAGTACTTC
few	TRBV4-2	TRBJ2-1	-	CASSQDYADNEQFF	TGTGCCAGCAGCCAAGATTACGCGGACAATGAGCAGTTCTTC
-	TRBV29-1	TRBJ1-1	TRBD1	CSAWYRGRTEAFF	TGCAGCGCTTGGTACAGGGGGAGGACTGAAGCTTTCTTT
-	TRBV6-5	TRBJ1-5	-	CASSYSGEQPQHF	TGTGCCAGCAGTTACTCGGGAGAACAGCCCCAGCATTTT
-	TRBV18	TRBJ1-1	-	CASSRDLNTEAFF	TGTGCCAGCTCACGAGACTTGAACACTGAAGCTTTCTTT
few	TRBV7-2	TRBJ2-3	-	CASSFGRGLTDTQYF	TGTGCCAGCAGCTTCGGGCGGGGACTCACAGATACGCAGTATTTT
-	TRBV4-1	TRBJ2-7	-	CASSHPTRIASSYEQYF	TGCGCCAGCAGCCACCCCACCCGGATAGCGAGTTCCTACGAGCAGTACTTC
-	TRBV9	TRBJ1-2	TRBD1	CASSVRGQDDGYTF	TGTGCCAGCAGCGTAAGGGGACAGGATGACGGCTACACCTTC
few	TRBV30	TRBJ2-2	-	CAWSYSGELFF	TGTGCCTGGAGTTATTCCGGGGAGCTGTTTTTT
few	TRBV5-4	TRBJ1-1	-	CASSFSGGTEAFF	TGTGCCAGCAGCTTCAGCGGGGGCACTGAAGCTTTCTTT
-	TRBV18	TRBJ2-7	TRBD2	CASSPGGNHEQYF	TGTGCCAGCTCACCGGGGGGGAACCACGAGCAGTACTTC
once	TRBV4-1	TRBJ2-3	-	CASSQDGGKSTYTQYF	TGCGCCAGCAGCCAAGATGGCGGAAAAAGCACATATACGCAGTATTTT
few	TRBV6-5	TRBJ1-6	TRBD1	CASSRQGVHSPLHF	TGTGCCAGCAGCCGACAGGGGGTTCATTCACCCCTCCACTTT
few	TRBV30	TRBJ1-2	-	CAWSQASYGYTF	TGTGCCTGGAGTCAGGCCTCCTATGGCTACACCTTC
-	TRBV5-8	TRBJ2-4	TRBD1	CASSRTGTGKNIQYF	TGTGCCAGCAGCAGAACCGGGACAGGGAAAAACATTCAGTACTTC
few	TRBV5-1	TRBJ1-1	-	CASSLGEIINTEAFF	TGCGCCAGCAGCTTGGGGGAGATAATCAACACTGAAGCTTTCTTT
-	TRBV5-8	TRBJ2-1	TRBD2	CASSPGGMSYNEQFF	TGTGCCAGCAGCCCCGGGGGGATGTCCTACAATGAGCAGTTCTTC
-	TRBV18	TRBJ2-7	TRBD1	CASSQGQAFTEQYF	TGTGCCAGCTCACAAGGACAGGCCTTTACGGAGCAGTACTTC
few	TRBV30	TRBJ2-2	-	CALGEETGELFF	TGTGCCCTTGGCGAGGAAACCGGGGAGCTGTTTTTT
few	TRBV5-4	TRBJ1-2	-	CASSLGGGSPNYGYTF	TGTGCCAGCAGCTTGGGAGGCGGCAGCCCTAACTATGGCTACACCTTC
few	TRBV19	TRBJ2-2	TRBD2	CASSIGRGLAGGNTGELFF	TGTGCCAGTAGTATAGGAAGGGGACTAGCGGGAGGCAACACCGGGGAGCTGTTTTTT
few	TRBV4-1	TRBJ1-1	TRBD1	CASSQIQGVGTEAFF	TGCGCCAGCAGCCAGATACAGGGGGTTGGCACTGAAGCTTTCTTT
-	TRBV30	TRBJ1-1	-	CAWSRETTEAFF	TGTGCCTGGAGTCGGGAGACCACTGAAGCTTTCTTT
few	TRBV29-1	TRBJ2-7	-	CSVDKTGSYEQYF	TGCAGCGTTGATAAGACAGGCTCCTACGAGCAGTACTTC
-	TRBV2	TRBJ2-7	TRBD1	CASKGTGGYEQYF	TGTGCCAGCAAAGGGACAGGGGGGTACGAGCAGTACTTC
-	TRBV4-2	TRBJ1-5	-	CASSQDPRAQGQPQHF	TGTGCCAGCAGCCAAGATCCCAGGGCGCAGGGTCAGCCCCAGCATTTT
few	TRBV9	TRBJ1-1	-	CASSAGLGSNTEAFF	TGTGCCAGCAGCGCGGGACTGGGGAGTAACACTGAAGCTTTCTTT
-	TRBV7-9	TRBJ1-1	TRBD1	CASSPDRTGFEAFF	TGTGCCAGCAGCCCCGACCGGACAGGGTTCGAAGCTTTCTTT
few	TRBV16	TRBJ2-7	-	CASRTGMYEQYF	TGTGCCAGCAGAACGGGAATGTACGAGCAGTACTTC
-	TRBV2	TRBJ1-1	-	CASREGSDTEAFF	TGTGCCAGCAGGGAGGGGTCGGACACTGAAGCTTTCTTT
few	TRBV18	TRBJ2-2	-	CASSPYDARRGGELFF	TGTGCCAGCTCACCATATGATGCGCGGAGGGGCGGGGAGCTGTTTTTT
-	TRBV4-1	TRBJ2-7	TRBD1	CASSYPGQTHYEQYF	TGCGCCAGCAGCTACCCGGGACAGACCCACTACGAGCAGTACTTC
few	TRBV7-9	TRBJ2-1	TRBD2	CASSPTSAGVAYNEQFF	TGTGCCAGCAGCCCCACCTCGGCGGGAGTGGCCTACAATGAGCAGTTCTTC
-	TRBV5-5	TRBJ1-5	TRBD1	CASSGGTGADQPQHF	TGTGCCAGCAGCGGAGGGACAGGGGCTGATCAGCCCCAGCATTTT
few	TRBV5-1	TRBJ1-4	-	CASSRQLRATNEKLFF	TGCGCCAGCAGCCGACAACTCAGGGCAACTAATGAAAAACTGTTTTTT
few	TRBV29-1	TRBJ2-1	-	CSVEGLNAYNEQFF	TGCAGCGTTGAAGGTCTAAACGCCTACAATGAGCAGTTCTTC
few	TRBV11-2	TRBJ2-3	-	CASSLTGTDTQYF	TGTGCCAGCAGCTTGACAGGCACAGATACGCAGTATTTT
-	TRBV9	TRBJ2-7	-	CASSVEQGYEQYF	TGTGCCAGCAGCGTAGAACAGGGTTACGAGCAGTACTTC
-	TRBV18	TRBJ2-1	TRBD1	CASSLSQGALNEQFF	TGTGCCAGCTCACTTTCACAGGGGGCGCTCAATGAGCAGTTCTTC
few	TRBV5-6	TRBJ2-7	-	CASSLGDEQYF	TGTGCCAGCAGTTTGGGAGACGAGCAGTACTTC
few	TRBV6-5	TRBJ1-4	-	CASSYSQATNEKLFF	TGTGCCAGCAGTTACTCCCAGGCAACTAATGAAAAACTGTTTTTT
-	TRBV5-4	TRBJ2-1	TRBD2	CASSLAGVNNEQFF	TGTGCCAGCAGCCTAGCGGGAGTAAACAATGAGCAGTTCTTC
-	TRBV11-2	TRBJ1-1	-	CASSPRSREEAFF	TGTGCCAGCAGCCCCCGGAGCCGTGAGGAAGCTTTCTTT
few	TRBV2	TRBJ2-7	-	CASSEFSSYEQYF	TGTGCCAGCAGTGAATTTAGCTCCTACGAGCAGTACTTC
-	TRBV5-1	TRBJ2-1	-	CASSLSMSEQFF	TGCGCCAGCAGCTTATCTATGTCTGAGCAGTTCTTC
-	TRBV25-1	TRBJ1-2	-	CAHVKNQNGYTF	TGTGCCCACGTTAAAAATCAGAATGGCTACACCTTC
-	TRBV7-9	TRBJ2-5	TRBD2	CASSSGLAARSPTQYF	TGTGCCAGCAGCTCGGGACTAGCGGCCCGTTCACCGACCCAGTACTTC
few	TRBV4-1	TRBJ2-7	TRBD2	CASSQDLTGGFSYEQYF	TGCGCCAGCAGCCAAGATTTGACGGGAGGGTTCTCCTACGAGCAGTACTTC
-	TRBV28	TRBJ2-3	TRBD2	CASKSGGLAADTDTQYF	TGTGCCAGCAAATCTGGCGGACTAGCGGCAGACACAGATACGCAGTATTTT
-	TRBV6-5	TRBJ2-5	TRBD1	CARVQGDQYF	TGTGCCAGGGTTCAGGGGGACCAGTACTTC
-	TRBV19	TRBJ2-3	-	CASSKRVNTDTQYF	TGTGCCAGTAGTAAGCGGGTTAACACAGATACGCAGTATTTT
-	TRBV7-2	TRBJ1-1	TRBD1	CASSLAPQGVTEAFF	TGTGCCAGCAGCCTCGCCCCTCAGGGGGTGACTGAAGCTTTCTTT
-	TRBV18	TRBJ2-1	TRBD1	CASSKSGTGVYNEQFF	TGTGCCAGCTCGAAATCCGGGACAGGGGTATACAATGAGCAGTTCTTC
few	TRBV7-2	TRBJ2-1	TRBD2	CASSVSGGSYNEQFF	TGTGCCAGCAGCGTTAGCGGGGGCTCCTACAATGAGCAGTTCTTC
few	TRBV6-6	TRBJ2-1	TRBD2	CASSSRRTSGYNEQFF	TGTGCCAGCAGTTCCCGCCGGACTAGTGGCTACAATGAGCAGTTCTTC
-	TRBV30	TRBJ2-7	TRBD2	CALQTSGIRGEQYF	TGTGCCCTACAGACTAGCGGGATCAGGGGCGAGCAGTACTTC